The source of this TCR beta chain is a study of T cell repertoires in cytomegalovirus infection. TCRdb itself ran the reads through MiXCR, one entry per CDR3 protein. Of about 770,000 distinct CDR3 sequences listed, about 29% are singletons. On this clonotype: What it recognizes is unknown.

The receptor's source is a human donor in good health (CMV status not recorded). Some clones in this sample may be carry-over from other donors' samples. The material sequenced was cultured CD8+ T cells from PBMCs, taken from culture after CMV antigen stimulation.

The CDR3 nucleotides are TGTGCCAGCAGCTTAGTATCGGCGCTAGCAGGGTGGCAAGAGACCCAGTACTTC. It encodes CASSLVSALAGWQETQYF. J is TRBJ2-5 and V is TRBV7-2; possibly TRBD1 or TRBD2 for D (5 bases each). V lost 1 base and J 2 bases, leaving 20 bases between the germline ends. Germline V CDR1 and CDR2: SGHTA, FQGNSA. The CDR3 contains 18 residues.